The 8 T cell receptor beta chains reported below all come from one sample, sequenced in a study of blood T cell repertoires in COVID-19. Clones were read by immunoSEQ multiplex PCR, and TCRdb kept only the in-frame ones, dropping some. Here the sample spans about 120,000 clones, approximately 88% being singletons. Sequencing was carried out using peripheral blood. These TCRs come from an older woman with acute or convalescent COVID-19.

The chain employs TRBV5-1 and TRBJ2-7, with a tentative D call TRBD1 (7 bases). The CDR3 is made up of 14 amino acids. The ends were cut back, 1 base at V and 6 bases at J, with 14 bases in the middle. Germline lookup yields CDR1 SGHRS and CDR2 YFSETQ. CDR3 sequence: CASSLSQGGGEQYF. CDR3 coding DNA: TGCGCCAGCAGCTTGAGTCAGGGGGGAGGCGAGCAGTACTTC.

The J gene is TRBJ1-5, the V gene TRBV30; D perhaps matches TRBD1 (6 bases). The CDR3 spans 15 residues. From germline, CDR1 is GTSNPN and CDR2 SVGIG (reference sequence). Trimming removed 2 bases at V and 1 base at J, with 12 bases between. CDR3 amino acids: CAWSRGAWSNQPQHF. DNA of the CDR3: TGTGCCTGGAGTCGGGGGGCTTGGAGCAATCAGCCCCAGCATTTT.

This chain joins TRBV2 and TRBJ2-1; the match to TRBD2 covers 11 bases. Per germline, CDR1 SNHLY and CDR2 FYNNEI. CDR3 length equals 20 residues. The V gene end was trimmed by 0 bases and the J gene end by 0 bases; junction bases not matched to a gene: 10. CDR3 coding DNA: TGTGCCAGCAGTGAAGCAACCGGGACTAGCGGAGGTGGCTCCTACAATGAGCAGTTCTTC. Protein: CASSEATGTSGGGSYNEQFF.

This chain connects TRBV7-6 to TRBJ2-1; TRBD2 aligns across 7 bases. From germline, CDR1 is SGHVS and CDR2 FNYEAQ. The CDR3 has 15 residues. The V segment lost 0 bases and the J segment 6 bases; nucleotides outside the gene matches: 5. CDR3 amino acids: CASSLAGGPGNEQFF. The CDR3 DNA sequence: TGTGCCAGCAGCTTAGCGGGAGGGCCAGGCAATGAGCAGTTCTTC. Together with reference TRBV7-6 and TRBJ2-1, the CDR3 gives the full variable domain: GAGVSQSPRYKVTKRGQDVALRCDPISGHVSLYWYRQALGQGPEFLTYFNYEAQQDKSGLPNDRFSAERPEGSISTLTIQRTEQRDSAMYRCASSLAGGPGNEQFFGPGTRLTVL.

This chain connects TRBV28 to TRBJ2-5, with 8 bases matching TRBD2. The length of the CDR3 is 15 residues. V was pared by 0 bases and J by 2 bases, with 2 bases of the junction left unmatched. Per germline, CDR1 MDHEN and CDR2 SYDVKM. This CDR3 is CASSLWASGQETQYF. The CDR3 DNA is TGTGCCAGCAGTTTATGGGCTAGCGGGCAAGAGACCCAGTACTTC. The full variable domain, with the rest looked up from reference TRBV28 and TRBJ2-5, is DVKVTQSSRYLVKRTGEKVFLECVQDMDHENMFWYRQDPGLGLRLIYFSYDVKMKEKGDIPEGYSVSREKKERFSLILESASTNQTSMYLCASSLWASGQETQYFGPGTRLLVL.

The rearrangement uses TRBV5-1 and TRBJ2-3; a weak D match, TRBD1 (6 bases). Trimming stripped 4 bases from V and 2 bases from J, with 11 bases between. There are 14 residues in the CDR3. Germline CDR1 SGHRS, CDR2 YFSETQ. This CDR3 is CASSVGQFTDTQYF. The CDR3 nucleotides read TGCGCCAGCAGCGTCGGACAGTTCACAGATACGCAGTATTTT.

The V and J genes are TRBV6-1 and TRBJ2-2; D remains unclear. Trimming removed 3 bases at V and 8 bases at J, with 10 bases between. Germline lookup yields CDR1 MNHNS and CDR2 SASEGT. This CDR3 spans 13 amino acids. The DNA of the CDR3 is TGTGCCAGCAGTGATGTGGGCTGGGGGGAGCTGTTTTTT. It is translated as CASSDVGWGELFF.

The rearrangement uses TRBV5-1 and TRBJ2-7, with TRBD2 matching 10 bases. The V gene's germline CDR1 is SGHRS and CDR2 YFSETQ. CDR3 length equals 14 residues. Unmatched junction bases numbered 4, after V lost 0 bases and J lost 7 bases. The CDR3 DNA follows: TGCGCCAGCAGCTTGGCACTAGCGGGAAAGGAGCAGTACTTC. Its translation is CASSLALAGKEQYF.